The T cell receptor beta chain described here comes from a study of blood T cell repertoires in COVID-19. Overall study: T cells, B-cell-depleted T cells, or PBMCs provided the cDNA or gDNA that served as material.

Original methodology: Quantification of nucleated cells was approximated via reference gene primer amplification. The method was immunoSEQ multiplex PCR; TCRdb's version includes in-frame clones alone and lacks a portion of them. V, J and clone size are taken as reported in that table, and D and trimming were inferred from the DNA itself. The data contain roughly 250,000 clones, approximately 90% of them singletons. This CDR3 spans 11 amino acids. V lost 10 bases and J 9 bases, leaving 13 bases between the germline ends. Germline CDR1 is WSHSY and CDR2 is SAAADI. This receptor was taken from a woman aged 40 to 50 who had recovered from COVID-19. This chain joins TRBV10-2 and TRBJ1-5; TRBD1 is a possible D gene (6 bases). The sequencing sample was made of peripheral blood. The CDR3 loop is CATSPGVPQHF. CDR3 DNA: TGCGCCACCTCACCAGGGGTGCCCCAGCATTTT.